This T cell receptor beta chain was profiled in a study of T cell repertoires in cytomegalovirus infection. On the study more broadly: CMV infection and matching HLA type were both indicated by public TCR beta signatures.

Germline V CDR1 and CDR2: MNHEY, SVGAGI. The CDR3 spans 15 residues. Trimming pared 0 bases from V and 9 bases from J, leaving 15 bases between. From the reads, TCRdb called clonotypes with MiXCR, one entry per CDR3 protein. The sample lists about 310,000 distinct CDR3 sequences, roughly 15% occurring once. This clonotype was detected a few times. Its antigen remains unidentified. Study-wide results and limits: Frequencies of public TCR beta families were cumulated, and this identified carriers of CMV plus the relevant HLA. HLA-C-restricted CMV-specific TCR beta clonotypes prevailed in the ex vivo response.

This chain uses TRBV6-5 with TRBJ1-5; tentative D call: TRBD1 (5 bases). Sequencing was performed on PBMCs. The receptor was isolated from a human donor in good health (CMV status not recorded). Some clones in this sample may be carry-over from other donors' samples. This CDR3 is CASSYSRGPEAPQHF. The CDR3, as DNA: TGTGCCAGCAGTTACTCCCGGGGACCGGAGGCGCCCCAGCATTTT.